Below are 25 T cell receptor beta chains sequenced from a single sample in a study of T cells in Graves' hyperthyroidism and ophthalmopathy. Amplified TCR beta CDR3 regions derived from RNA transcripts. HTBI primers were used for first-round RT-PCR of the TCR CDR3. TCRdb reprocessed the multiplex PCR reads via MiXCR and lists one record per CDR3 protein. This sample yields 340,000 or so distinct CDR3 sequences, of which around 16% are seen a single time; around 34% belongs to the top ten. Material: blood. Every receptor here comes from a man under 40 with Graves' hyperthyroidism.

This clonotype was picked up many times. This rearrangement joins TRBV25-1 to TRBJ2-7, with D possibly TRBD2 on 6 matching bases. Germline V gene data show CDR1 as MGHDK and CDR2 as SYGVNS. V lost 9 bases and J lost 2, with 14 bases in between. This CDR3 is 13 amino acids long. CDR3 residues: CASGTFGTYEQYF. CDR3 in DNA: TGTGCCAGTGGGACTTTTGGGACCTACGAGCAGTACTTC.

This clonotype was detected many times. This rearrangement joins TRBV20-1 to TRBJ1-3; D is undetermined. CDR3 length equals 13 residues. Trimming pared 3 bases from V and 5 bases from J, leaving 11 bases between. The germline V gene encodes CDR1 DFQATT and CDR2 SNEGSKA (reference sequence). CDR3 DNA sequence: TGCAGTGCTAGCCTACCTTCACGAAACACCATATATTTT. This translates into CSASLPSRNTIYF.

The CDR3 spells CASSQEPHADTEAFF. CDR3 nucleotides: TGCGCCAGCAGCCAAGAACCCCACGCAGACACTGAAGCTTTCTTT. The chain is built from TRBV4-1 and TRBJ1-1, with no clear D. Looked up from germline, CDR1 is MGHRA and CDR2 is YSYEKL. V was trimmed by 0 bases and J by 3 bases, leaving 11 bases between them. This CDR3 is 15 amino acids long.

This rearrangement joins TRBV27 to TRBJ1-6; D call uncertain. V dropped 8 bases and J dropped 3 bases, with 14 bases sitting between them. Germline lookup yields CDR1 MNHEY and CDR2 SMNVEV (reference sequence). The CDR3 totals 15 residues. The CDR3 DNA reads TGTGCCAGCTCCCCTCGCGTCTACTATAATTCACCCCTCCACTTT. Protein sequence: CASSPRVYYNSPLHF.

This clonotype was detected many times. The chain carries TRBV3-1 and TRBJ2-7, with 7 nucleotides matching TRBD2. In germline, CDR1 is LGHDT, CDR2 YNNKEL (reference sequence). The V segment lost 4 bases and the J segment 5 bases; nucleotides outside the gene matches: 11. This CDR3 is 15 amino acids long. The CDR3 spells CASSPPGLADHEQYF. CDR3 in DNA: TGTGCCAGCAGCCCGCCGGGTCTAGCGGATCACGAGCAGTACTTC.

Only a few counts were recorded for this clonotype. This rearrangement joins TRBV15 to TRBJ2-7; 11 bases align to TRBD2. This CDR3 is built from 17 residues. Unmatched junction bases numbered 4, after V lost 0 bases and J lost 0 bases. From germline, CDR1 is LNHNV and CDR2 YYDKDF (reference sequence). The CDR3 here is CATSRDITSGSSYEQYF. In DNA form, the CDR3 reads TGTGCCACCAGCAGAGATATTACTAGCGGGAGCTCCTACGAGCAGTACTTC.

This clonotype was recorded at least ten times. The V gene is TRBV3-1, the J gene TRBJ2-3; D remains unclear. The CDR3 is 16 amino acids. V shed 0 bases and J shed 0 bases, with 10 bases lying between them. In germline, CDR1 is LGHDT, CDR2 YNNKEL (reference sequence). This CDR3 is CASSQEGSSSTDTQYF. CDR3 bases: TGTGCCAGCAGCCAAGAAGGCAGCTCTAGCACAGATACGCAGTATTTT.

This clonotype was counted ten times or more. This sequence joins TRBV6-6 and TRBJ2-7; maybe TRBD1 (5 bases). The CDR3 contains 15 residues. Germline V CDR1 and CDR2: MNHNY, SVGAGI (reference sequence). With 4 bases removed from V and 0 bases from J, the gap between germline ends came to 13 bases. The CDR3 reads CASSFRVLGSYEQYF. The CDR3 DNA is TGTGCCAGCAGTTTCAGGGTTTTGGGCTCCTACGAGCAGTACTTC.

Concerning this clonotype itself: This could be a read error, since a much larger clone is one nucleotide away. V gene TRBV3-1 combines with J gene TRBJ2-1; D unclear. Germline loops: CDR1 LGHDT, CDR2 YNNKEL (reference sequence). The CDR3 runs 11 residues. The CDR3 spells CGSLGWGEQFF. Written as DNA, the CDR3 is TGTGGCAGCTTGGGTTGGGGTGAGCAGTTCTTC.

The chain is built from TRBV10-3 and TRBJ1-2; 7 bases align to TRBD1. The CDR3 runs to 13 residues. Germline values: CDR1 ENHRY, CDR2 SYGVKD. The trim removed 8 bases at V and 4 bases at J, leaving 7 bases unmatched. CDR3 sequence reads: CAIETGQTYGYTF. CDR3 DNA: TGTGCCATCGAGACAGGGCAGACCTATGGCTACACCTTC.

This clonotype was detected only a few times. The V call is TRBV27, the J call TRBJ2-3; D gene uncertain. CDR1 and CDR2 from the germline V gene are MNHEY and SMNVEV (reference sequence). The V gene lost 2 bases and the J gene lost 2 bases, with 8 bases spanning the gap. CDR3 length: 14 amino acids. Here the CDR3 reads CASSLQTLTDTQYF. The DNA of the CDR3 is TGTGCCAGCAGTTTACAGACCCTCACAGATACGCAGTATTTT.

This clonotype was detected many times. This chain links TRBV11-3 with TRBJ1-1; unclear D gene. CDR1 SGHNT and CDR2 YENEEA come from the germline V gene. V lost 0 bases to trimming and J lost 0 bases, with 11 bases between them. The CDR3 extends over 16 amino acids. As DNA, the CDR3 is TGTGCCAGCAGCTTAGATCTTCTAACACTGAACACTGAAGCTTTCTTT. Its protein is CASSLDLLTLNTEAFF.

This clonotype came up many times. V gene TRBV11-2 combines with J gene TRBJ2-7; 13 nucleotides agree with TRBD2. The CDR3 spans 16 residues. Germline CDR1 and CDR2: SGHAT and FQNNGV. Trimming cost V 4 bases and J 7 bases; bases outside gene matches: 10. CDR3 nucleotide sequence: TGTGCCAGCAGCTACACTCGGACTAGCGGGAGTGGAGAGCAGTACTTC. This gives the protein CASSYTRTSGSGEQYF.

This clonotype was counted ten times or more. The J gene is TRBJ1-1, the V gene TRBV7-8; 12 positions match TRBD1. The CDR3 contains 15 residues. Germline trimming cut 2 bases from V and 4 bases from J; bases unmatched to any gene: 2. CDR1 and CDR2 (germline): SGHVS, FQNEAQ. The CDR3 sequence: CASSLMGQGATEAFF. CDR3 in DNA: TGTGCCAGCAGCTTAATGGGACAGGGGGCCACTGAAGCTTTCTTT.

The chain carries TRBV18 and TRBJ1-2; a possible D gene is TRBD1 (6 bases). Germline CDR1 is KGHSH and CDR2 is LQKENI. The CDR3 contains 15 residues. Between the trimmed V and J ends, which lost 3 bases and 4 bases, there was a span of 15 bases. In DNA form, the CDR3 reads TGTGCCAGCTCACCTCGGAACCTGACAGGCTATGGCTACACCTTC. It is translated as CASSPRNLTGYGYTF. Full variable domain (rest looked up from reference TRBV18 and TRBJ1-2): NAGVMQNPRHLVRRRGQEARLRCSPMKGHSHVYWYRQLPEEGLKFMVYLQKENIIDESGMPKERFSAEFPKEGPSILRIQQVVRGDSAAYFCASSPRNLTGYGYTFGSGTRLTVV.

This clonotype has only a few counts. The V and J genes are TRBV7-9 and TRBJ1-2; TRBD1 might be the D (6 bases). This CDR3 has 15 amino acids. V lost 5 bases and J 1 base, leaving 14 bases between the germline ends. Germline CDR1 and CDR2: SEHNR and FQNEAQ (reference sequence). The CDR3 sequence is CASSTSRTVNYGYTF. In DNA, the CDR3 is TGTGCCAGCAGCACCAGCCGGACAGTTAACTATGGCTACACCTTC.

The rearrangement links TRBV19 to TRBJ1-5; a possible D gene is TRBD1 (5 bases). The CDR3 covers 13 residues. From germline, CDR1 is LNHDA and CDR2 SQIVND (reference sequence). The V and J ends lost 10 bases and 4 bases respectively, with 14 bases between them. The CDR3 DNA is TGTGCCACCCGGGACCTACCTAATCAGCCCCAGCATTTT. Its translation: CATRDLPNQPQHF.

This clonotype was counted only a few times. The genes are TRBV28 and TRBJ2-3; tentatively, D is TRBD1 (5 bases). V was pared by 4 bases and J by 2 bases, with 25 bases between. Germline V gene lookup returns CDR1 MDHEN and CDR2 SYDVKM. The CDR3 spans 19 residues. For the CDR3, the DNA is TGTGCCAGCAGTTACCTGCCCCCCCAGGGTTGGCGAAACACAGATACGCAGTATTTT. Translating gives CASSYLPPQGWRNTDTQYF.

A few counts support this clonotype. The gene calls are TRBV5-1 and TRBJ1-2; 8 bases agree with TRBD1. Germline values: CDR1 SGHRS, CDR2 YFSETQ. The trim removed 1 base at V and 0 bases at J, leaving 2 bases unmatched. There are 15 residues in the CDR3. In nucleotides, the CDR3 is TGCGCCAGCAGCTTGCAACAGGGGGCTAACTATGGCTACACCTTC. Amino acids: CASSLQQGANYGYTF.

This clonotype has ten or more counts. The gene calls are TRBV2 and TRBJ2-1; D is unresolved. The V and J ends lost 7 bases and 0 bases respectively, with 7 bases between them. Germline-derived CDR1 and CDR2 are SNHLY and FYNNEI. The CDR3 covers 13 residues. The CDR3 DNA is TGTGCCAGCAAGGCTGACTCCTACAATGAGCAGTTCTTC. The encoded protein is CASKADSYNEQFF.

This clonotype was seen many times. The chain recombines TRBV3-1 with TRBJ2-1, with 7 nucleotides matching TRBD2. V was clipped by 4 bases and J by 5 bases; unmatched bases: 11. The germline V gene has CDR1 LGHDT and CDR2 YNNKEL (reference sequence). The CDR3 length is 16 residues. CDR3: CASSPMGGSINNEQFF. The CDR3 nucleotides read TGTGCCAGCAGCCCTATGGGCGGGAGCATAAACAATGAGCAGTTCTTC.

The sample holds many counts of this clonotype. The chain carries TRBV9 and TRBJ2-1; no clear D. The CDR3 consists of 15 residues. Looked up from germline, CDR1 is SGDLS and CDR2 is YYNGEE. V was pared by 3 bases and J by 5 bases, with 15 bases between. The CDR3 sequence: CASSESIEPNNEQFF. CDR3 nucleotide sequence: TGTGCCAGCAGCGAAAGTATTGAACCCAACAATGAGCAGTTCTTC.

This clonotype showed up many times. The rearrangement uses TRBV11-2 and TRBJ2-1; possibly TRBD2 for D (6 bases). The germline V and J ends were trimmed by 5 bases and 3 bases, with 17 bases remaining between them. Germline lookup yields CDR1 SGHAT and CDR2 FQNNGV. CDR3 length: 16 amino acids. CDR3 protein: CASSDSGSGFYNEQFF. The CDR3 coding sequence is TGTGCCAGCAGCGATTCGGGCAGCGGGTTCTACAATGAGCAGTTCTTC. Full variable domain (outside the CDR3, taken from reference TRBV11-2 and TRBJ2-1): EAGVAQSPRYKIIEKRQSVAFWCNPISGHATLYWYQQILGQGPKLLIQFQNNGVVDDSQLPKDRFSAERLKGVDSTLKIQPAKLEDSAVYLCASSDSGSGFYNEQFFGPGTRLTVL.

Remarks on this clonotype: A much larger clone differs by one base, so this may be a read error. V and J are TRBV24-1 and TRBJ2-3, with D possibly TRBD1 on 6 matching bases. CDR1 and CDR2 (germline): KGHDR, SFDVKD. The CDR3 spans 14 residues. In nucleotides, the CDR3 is TGTGCCATCAGTGCCAGGGGTAGCACAGATACGCAGTATTTT. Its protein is CAISARGSTDTQYF.

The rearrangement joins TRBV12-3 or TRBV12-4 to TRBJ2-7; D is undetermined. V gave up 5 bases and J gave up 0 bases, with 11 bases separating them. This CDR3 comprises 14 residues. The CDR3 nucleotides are TGTGCCAGCAGTACGGCAGGCGGCTCCTACGAGCAGTACTTC. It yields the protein CASSTAGGSYEQYF.